This T cell receptor beta chain originates from a study of molecular identifiers for immune sequencing clone quantification (dated by TCRdb to between 2018 and 2020). With regard to the full study: For a replicate experiment, the RNA from either approximately 20,000 or 100,000 naive CD8 T cells was divided into five aliquots, and four of those aliquots went on to sequencing. CD8 T cells were used in a methods study to benchmark molecular-identifier clustering-based TCR repertoire sequencing (MIDCIRS) and TCR RNA copy counting.

Concerning this clonotype itself: What antigen it recognizes has not been identified. No qualities accompany the bases; no much larger clone lies one base away.

Libraries of naive CD8 T cells were generated from about 19,000 to 1,100,000 sorted cells, with 10%, 30% or 50% of the purified RNA used. On a BD FACSAria II, naive CD8 T cells were FACS-sorted as CD8+CD4-CCR7+CD45RA+ and collected into RLT Plus buffer. To test detection sensitivity, Jurkat RNA equivalent to more than 8 TCR copies was spiked into samples of roughly 20,000-1,100,000 naive CD8 T cells. Enrichment of CD8 T cells was done with RosetteSep CD8+ T Cell Enrichment Cocktail plus Ficoll-Paque, and ACK red cell lysis came afterward. The method behind the library was PCR. Sequencer: NextSeq 500. Bulk TCR libraries were prepared as previously described, using TCR primers listed in Table S5. Purification of total RNA was performed with the Qiagen AllPrep DNA/RNA kit. Reads from multiple sequencing runs of the same library were pooled before analysis. The authors' pipeline ran thus. Reads were retained only if the reads had an exact TCR constant sequence, and the retained reads were trimmed to 150 nt and grouped according to their 12-nt molecular barcodes. Reads within each barcode group were sub-clustered using a 15% Levenshtein threshold, and quality-weighted consensus sequences were constructed for each RNA molecule. Non-functional sequences were discarded, and so were lower-count sequences lying one edit away from another sequence. Barcode sub-clusters with fewer than 20% of the maximum read count were removed, based on fitting two negative binomial distributions. TCRdb reprocessing: public reads trimmed at Q25 with fastp, clones called with MiXCR, in-frame beta chains kept. One record per CDR3 amino acid sequence lists the most common genes and DNA. TCRdb's processing, not the study's, gives the V and J calls here. In all, the sample holds around 470,000 distinct CDR3 sequences, and about 25% of those were seen once. The top ten clonotypes cover about 0.75% of the sample.

Between the V and J ends, shortened by 0 bases and 1 base respectively, the junction contains 13 bases. The CDR3 runs 16 amino acids, cysteine and phenylalanine included. Only the CDR3 part of the read is kept: 48 bases, read in frame from the first base. From a lookup of the germline V gene, CDR1 and CDR2 are SGDLS and YYNGEE. Results and caveats for the whole study, not just this receptor: Approximately 2.7 recovered TCR RNA copies per cell were obtained by modeling, versus around 10 by digital PCR, implying a capture efficiency of 25% to 30%. When barcode sub-clustering was left out, chimeric consensus sequences inflated TCR diversity, with chimeras reaching as high as 47%. In CMV-specific effector cells, clones with more than 20 RNA copies contained over 99% of molecules, whereas in naive cells such clones contained under 1% of molecules. A single cell's worth of spiked-in Jurkat TCR RNA was reported detectable even among about 1.1 million naive CD8 T cells. Identical TCR molecules sharing a barcode could cause highly expanded clone sizes to be underestimated. The naive libraries included spiked-in Jurkat TCR RNA (about 9 copies' worth), and this Jurkat TCR RNA is not part of the donor repertoire.

This clonotype was sampled from a human donor in good health. Some libraries in this study had Jurkat cell RNA spiked in. Sequenced: naive CD8+ T cells from blood, with Jurkat cell RNA spiked in. The cell subset or site label on this specimen signifies: FACS-sorted CD8+CD4-CCR7+CD45RA+ naive T cells. The sequence is built from TRBV9 and TRBJ1-2, and perhaps TRBD1 as D gene, on 6 matching bases. The DNA sequence follows: TGTGCCAGCAGCGTAGCCGGGACACCCCTTAACTATGGCTACACCTTC. Its amino acids are CASSVAGTPLNYGYTF. Full variable domain (CDR3 extended with the reference TRBV9 and TRBJ1-2 proteins): DSGVTQTPKHLITATGQRVTLRCSPRSGDLSVYWYQQSLDQGLQFLIQYYNGEERAKGNILERFSAQQFPDLHSELNLSSLELGDSALYFCASSVAGTPLNYGYTFGSGTRLTVV.